These T cell receptor beta chains were read from a single sample in a study of blood T cells in healthy people across ages. TCRdb redid the calling of the 5' RACE reads with MiXCR, one entry per CDR3 protein. The sample consists of around 900,000 distinct CDR3 sequences, 25% to 35% of them appearing once. The sample taken for sequencing was blood. These TCRs come from a woman of 80 years or more in good health. Each CDR3 is given with its conserved first and last residue. D genes are given only for firm matches. Only some rows state a clone size, as once, few, many or a class for expanded clones.

clone_size d_call j_call cdr3_length v_call cdr3_aa
. . . 17 TRBV6-5 CASSYSRLPSSYNEQYF
many TRBD1 TRBJ2-5 15 TRBV5-1 CASSLDGTGEETQYF
. . TRBJ2-1 17 TRBV27 CASSPLRGAGGSNEQFF
. TRBD2 TRBJ2-2 17 TRBV20-1 CSARDEWSSGSVGELFF
few . TRBJ2-1 13 TRBV6-6 CATRDGSYNEQFF
many TRBD2 TRBJ2-3 15 TRBV29-1 CSVVASGAPTDTQYF
once TRBD1 TRBJ1-2 15 TRBV9 CASSAGTENNYGYTF
few TRBD1 TRBJ2-1 17 TRBV19 CASSRESGRGLWNEQFF
many TRBD1 TRBJ2-7 16 TRBV20-1 CSASGGQGQVSYEQYF
. TRBD1 TRBJ1-6 16 TRBV7-2 CASSLVGQGPNSPLHF
. . TRBJ1-5 16 TRBV20-1 CSARDYTGLGGQPQHF
many TRBD1 TRBJ2-1 17 TRBV4-3 CASSQDLMAGGLNEQFF
. . TRBJ1-2 14 TRBV12-3/TRBV12-4 CAGRGGKGSYGYTF
few . TRBJ1-1 13 TRBV7-2 CASSLERQFEAFF
. TRBD2 TRBJ2-5 14 TRBV3-1 CASNQGSGVETQYF
. . TRBJ1-6 14 TRBV5-1 CASSIGTPDSPLHF
. . TRBJ2-5 15 TRBV5-4 CASSLAGDNQETQYF
few . TRBJ1-1 13 TRBV7-2 CASSLARTAEAFF
few . TRBJ2-3 13 TRBV6-2/TRBV6-3 CASTGIQGDTQYF
. . TRBJ2-5 15 TRBV30 CAWSVRRGIQETQYF
once . TRBJ2-7 14 TRBV9 CASSADSTYNEQYF
. TRBD2 TRBJ2-5 17 TRBV7-2 CASSLSGGGGKQETQYF
. . TRBJ1-6 13 TRBV3-1 CASSLNSAGRLHF
. . TRBJ1-1 15 TRBV11-2 CASSHRWGVNTEAFF
. TRBD2 TRBJ2-1 17 TRBV3-1 CASSLGPGTSGINEQFF
few . TRBJ1-6 15 TRBV6-6 CASSQQDLTPSPLHF
. . TRBJ1-6 16 TRBV7-2 CASTFAGGTYNSPLHF
. . TRBJ1-5 17 TRBV28 CASSFYRAPVREQPQHF
. TRBD1 TRBJ1-5 15 TRBV12-3/TRBV12-4 CASRPGQGSNQPQHF
many TRBD1 TRBJ1-2 15 TRBV5-1 CASRPGTGPNYGYTF
many . TRBJ2-5 14 TRBV6-2/TRBV6-3 CASRDGRIQETQYF
. . TRBJ1-1 14 TRBV5-1 CASSLAAVDTEAFF
many . TRBJ2-1 14 TRBV18 CASSPYRANNEQFF
few . TRBJ2-7 13 TRBV6-5 CASSSTLSYEQYF
. . TRBJ2-1 14 TRBV24-1 CATSPGQTYNEQFF
many . TRBJ2-1 14 TRBV9 CASSVVATDSEQFF
many . TRBJ1-6 16 TRBV5-5 CASSFYPTGSNSPLHF
many . TRBJ1-1 15 TRBV7-2 CASSPREGTNTEAFF
many . TRBJ2-6 19 TRBV6-2/TRBV6-3 CASSYPFAGTQSGANVLTF
many . TRBJ1-2 15 TRBV5-6 CASSPRPGSNYGYTF
few . TRBJ1-1 15 TRBV12-3/TRBV12-4 CASSLLSGSGTEAFF
. . TRBJ1-2 20 TRBV3-1 CASSQTGTPFGAAANYGYTF
. . TRBJ2-3 13 TRBV20-1 CLNGEAFADTQYF
many . TRBJ1-6 16 TRBV7-2 CASSLDPGSYNSPLHF
. TRBD1 TRBJ1-3 16 TRBV9 CTSSGHGTASGNTIYF
. . TRBJ1-6 14 TRBV27 CASSFSGGNPPLHF
few . TRBJ2-3 13 TRBV19 CASSILARDTQYF
many . TRBJ1-2 13 TRBV7-2 CASSLVEGSGYTF
. . . 16 TRBV6-1 CASSEAGSWIGETQYF
many . TRBJ2-3 16 TRBV5-1 CASSLATLIDTDTQYF
. . TRBJ1-1 14 TRBV7-9 CASSLVSGGTEAFF